The rows below give T cell receptor beta chains drawn from one sample of a study of blood T cell repertoires in COVID-19. The repertoire was sequenced with immunoSEQ multiplex PCR; TCRdb's copy has only in-frame clones and lacks some. The sample carries 300,000 to 350,000 clones, nearly 90% recorded once. The specimen was PBMCs or T cells enriched from blood (not recorded which). All receptors come from a woman aged 18-29 years with acute COVID-19. The CDR3 runs from the conserved cysteine through the conserved F or W. Fields, in order: D gene, J gene, V gene, clone size, CDR3 protein, CDR3 DNA. D genes are given only for firm matches. Not all rows give a size; the values are once, few, many and, for expanded clones, a class.

NA,TRBJ2-3,TRBV20-1,NA,CSASSPTTTDTQYF,TGCAGTGCTAGTTCGCCCACAACAACAGATACGCAGTATTTT
TRBD1,TRBJ1-6,TRBV10-3,NA,CATRIGTGENSPLHF,TGTGCCACTAGAATCGGGACAGGGGAAAATTCACCCCTCCACTTT
TRBD2,TRBJ2-2,TRBV5-1,NA,CASRRLAVNTGELFF,TGCGCCAGCAGGCGACTAGCGGTCAACACCGGGGAGCTGTTTTTT
TRBD1,TRBJ2-3,TRBV18,once,CASSLTGGDVSNTQYF,TGTGCCAGCTCACTCACAGGGGGTGATGTATCAAATACGCAGTATTTT
NA,TRBJ1-2,TRBV28,NA,CATRPLANYGYTF,TGTGCCACCCGTCCTTTAGCTAACTATGGCTACACCTTC
NA,TRBJ1-5,TRBV2,NA,CASSERFSVGHQPQHF,TGTGCCAGCAGCGAACGGTTCTCGGTTGGGCATCAGCCCCAGCATTTT
NA,TRBJ2-2,TRBV19,few,CASSYSGGTGELFF,TGTGCCAGTAGTTACTCCGGGGGCACCGGGGAGCTGTTTTTT
NA,TRBJ2-2,TRBV7-2,NA,CASSSGTPTGELFF,TGTGCCAGCAGCTCCGGGACTCCCACCGGGGAGCTGTTTTTT
TRBD1,TRBJ2-3,TRBV28,NA,CASSPTGALTDTQYF,TGTGCCAGCAGTCCTACAGGGGCACTCACAGATACGCAGTATTTT
TRBD1,TRBJ1-1,TRBV18,NA,CASSPALTGSDTEAFF,TGTGCCAGCTCGCCAGCCCTGACAGGGTCGGACACTGAAGCTTTCTTT
TRBD1,TRBJ1-1,TRBV11-2,NA,CASSLDLGTGFEAFF,TGTGCCAGCAGCTTAGATCTTGGGACAGGATTTGAAGCTTTCTTT
TRBD1,TRBJ1-2,TRBV7-9,NA,CAGHGTGGADYGYTF,TGTGCCGGTCATGGGACAGGGGGCGCTGACTATGGCTACACCTTC
NA,TRBJ1-3,TRBV5-1,NA,CASSLAPGGGSGNTIYF,TGCGCCAGCAGCCTGGCGCCCGGAGGAGGCTCTGGAAACACCATATATTTT
TRBD1,TRBJ1-1,TRBV27,NA,CASSFWYRGFEAFF,TGTGCCAGCAGTTTTTGGTACAGGGGGTTCGAAGCTTTCTTT
NA,TRBJ1-1,TRBV18,NA,CASSPGQNTEAFF,TGTGCCAGCTCACCGGGACAGAACACTGAAGCTTTCTTT
NA,TRBJ1-6,TRBV28,NA,CASSLLWGDINSPLHF,TGTGCCAGCAGTTTACTTTGGGGGGATATCAATTCACCCCTCCACTTT
NA,TRBJ1-2,TRBV30,NA,CAWRSGGKGGGYTF,TGTGCCTGGAGATCGGGGGGAAAAGGTGGTGGCTACACCTTC
NA,TRBJ1-5,TRBV19,NA,CASSIFRSNQPQHF,TGTGCCAGTAGTATTTTCCGTAGCAATCAGCCCCAGCATTTT
TRBD2,TRBJ2-7,TRBV6-5,NA,CASTLTSGGVYEQYF,TGTGCCAGCACCCTGACTAGCGGAGGAGTCTACGAGCAGTACTTC
NA,TRBJ1-3,TRBV5-4,NA,CASSVDTGNTIYF,TGTGCCAGCAGCGTGGACACCGGAAACACCATATATTTT
NA,TRBJ2-3,TRBV27,NA,CASRSPLRSTDTQYF,TGTGCCAGCAGGTCCCCCCTGCGGAGCACAGATACGCAGTATTTT
NA,TRBJ1-5,TRBV19,once,CASKGAGERNQPQHF,TGTGCCAGTAAGGGAGCGGGGGAGCGCAATCAGCCCCAGCATTTT
TRBD1,TRBJ1-2,TRBV29-1,NA,CSTGTGGGYTF,TGCAGCACTGGGACAGGGGGAGGCTACACCTTC
TRBD2,TRBJ2-5,TRBV19,NA,CASSIDKEGGQETQYF,TGTGCCAGTAGTATAGATAAGGAGGGAGGGCAAGAGACCCAGTACTTC
NA,TRBJ2-7,TRBV10-3,NA,CAISDRPAGGGGEQYF,TGTGCCATCAGTGATAGGCCGGCGGGTGGGGGAGGAGAGCAGTACTTC
TRBD2,TRBJ2-1,TRBV19,many,CASSQGGGLAGVGEQFF,TGTGCCAGTAGCCAGGGAGGTGGACTAGCGGGAGTAGGGGAGCAGTTCTTC
TRBD1,TRBJ1-2,TRBV19,NA,CASSQYWDRDSSNYGYTF,TGTGCCAGTAGTCAGTATTGGGACAGGGACTCCTCTAACTATGGCTACACCTTC
TRBD2,TRBJ2-5,TRBV11-3,NA,CASSFFAGAKTQYF,TGTGCCAGCAGCTTCTTTGCGGGAGCGAAGACCCAGTACTTC
TRBD1,TRBJ2-1,TRBV7-6,NA,CASSLRPGQGIHEQFF,TGTGCCAGCAGCTTACGGCCGGGACAGGGGATTCATGAGCAGTTCTTC
TRBD1,TRBJ1-6,TRBV5-6,few,CASSLVAGQVNSPLHF,TGTGCCAGCAGCTTAGTTGCGGGACAGGTCAATTCACCCCTCCACTTT
TRBD1,TRBJ2-7,TRBV7-2,NA,CASSLAEGQGAYEQYF,TGTGCCAGCAGCTTAGCGGAGGGACAGGGCGCCTACGAGCAGTACTTC
NA,TRBJ2-2,TRBV27,NA,CASSLEGRGTGELFF,TGTGCCAGCAGTTTAGAGGGAAGAGGCACCGGGGAGCTGTTTTTT
TRBD1,TRBJ1-5,TRBV19,NA,CASSIQWTGGHQPQHF,TGTGCCAGTAGTATTCAGTGGACAGGGGGCCATCAGCCCCAGCATTTT
TRBD1,TRBJ1-2,TRBV11-2,NA,CASSLDAGGNGYTF,TGTGCCAGCAGCTTAGATGCAGGGGGAAATGGCTACACCTTC
NA,TRBJ1-6,TRBV7-9,NA,CASSFGPGQEIGLHF,TGTGCCAGCAGCTTTGGCCCGGGACAAGAGATAGGGCTCCACTTT
NA,TRBJ1-1,TRBV5-1,NA,CASSGTYTGNTEAFF,TGCGCCAGCAGCGGGACATACACAGGGAACACTGAAGCTTTCTTT
TRBD2,TRBJ2-1,TRBV30,NA,CAWSTLAGAYNEQFF,TGTGCCTGGAGCACACTAGCGGGAGCTTACAATGAGCAGTTCTTC
TRBD2,TRBJ2-1,TRBV20-1,NA,CSASASGRVPSSYNEQFF,TGCAGTGCTAGTGCTAGCGGGAGGGTCCCGAGCTCCTACAATGAGCAGTTCTTC
NA,TRBJ1-2,TRBV20-1,once,CSAPSIAGGVF,TGCAGTGCCCCCAGCATAGCCGGGGGGGTCTTC
NA,TRBJ2-3,TRBV6-6,NA,CASSYSGDTQYF,TGTGCCAGCAGTTACTCCGGGGATACGCAGTATTTT
TRBD1,TRBJ1-4,TRBV28,NA,CASRFQGAEKLFF,TGTGCCAGCAGATTCCAGGGGGCCGAAAAACTGTTTTTT
TRBD2,TRBJ2-7,TRBV7-3,NA,CASSWNWTSGSYEQYF,TGTGCCAGCAGCTGGAACTGGACTAGCGGGAGTTACGAGCAGTACTTC
NA,TRBJ2-3,TRBV27,NA,CATARVGALLDTQYF,TGTGCCACTGCACGGGTGGGGGCACTTCTAGATACGCAGTATTTT
TRBD1,TRBJ2-7,TRBV18,NA,CASSGDSYEQYF,TGTGCCAGCTCAGGGGACAGCTACGAGCAGTACTTC
TRBD1,TRBJ2-7,TRBV6-5,few,CASSLVTGIVYEQYF,TGTGCCAGCAGTTTAGTGACAGGGATCGTCTACGAGCAGTACTTC